This TCR beta chain was documented in a study of Graves' ophthalmopathy and Graves' hyperthyroidism. Points from the study as a whole: Ophthalmopathy progression prediction by the model yielded a sensitivity of about 71% and a specificity of around 72%.

In regard to this clonotype: The antigen is undetermined.

TCR beta CDR3 regions were amplified from RNA transcripts. The authors performed first-round RT-PCR with HTBI primers and then a second-round multiplex PCR. TCRdb reanalysed the multiplex PCR reads using MiXCR and keeps one entry per CDR3 protein. The profile shows around 1.1 million distinct CDR3 sequences, around a third of them singletons. Germline CDR1 is GTSNPN and CDR2 is SVGIG (reference sequence). CDR3 length: 17 residues. The V segment lost 2 bases and the J segment 4 bases; nucleotides outside the gene matches: 10. The receptor was isolated from an adult man with Graves' hyperthyroidism. What was sequenced was peripheral blood or thyroid tissue (not recorded which). This rearrangement joins TRBV30 to TRBJ2-6, with 8 nucleotides matching TRBD1. CDR3 nucleotides: TGTGCCTGGAGTCCGGGACAGGCTGCTCCGGGGGCCAACGTCCTGACTTTC. It encodes CAWSPGQAAPGANVLTF.